The 18 T cell receptor beta chains listed next were all sequenced from one sample in a study of blood T cell repertoires in COVID-19. Clones were sequenced by immunoSEQ multiplex PCR, and TCRdb holds only the in-frame ones, with some missing. The table lists 250,000 or so clones, 88% of them singletons. Sequenced sample: peripheral blood. The origin of the receptors is a woman in her thirties or forties who had recovered from COVID-19.

The CDR3 spells CSVEVEADYGYTF. CDR3 bases: TGCAGCGTTGAAGTTGAGGCAGATTATGGCTACACCTTC. This chain links TRBV29-1 with TRBJ1-2; no firm D call. The CDR3 has 13 amino acids. Germline values: CDR1 SQVTM, CDR2 ANQGSEA. V shed 1 base and J shed 5 bases, with 11 bases lying between them. Combining the CDR3 with reference TRBV29-1 and TRBJ1-2 gives the whole variable domain SAVISQKPSRDICQRGTSLTIQCQVDSQVTMMFWYRQQPGQSLTLIATANQGSEATYESGFVIDKFPISRPNLTFSTLTVSNMSPEDSSIYLCSVEVEADYGYTFGSGTRLTVV.

CDR3 amino acids: CATSEGALGGRLDTQYF. The CDR3 DNA is TGTGCCACCAGCGAGGGGGCCCTTGGTGGGAGACTGGATACGCAGTATTTT. The chain is built from TRBV15 and TRBJ2-3; TRBD1 agrees at 7 bases. The CDR3 contains 17 residues. V was pared by 5 bases and J by 6 bases, with 17 bases of the junction left unmatched. Germline V lookup: CDR1 LNHNV, CDR2 YYDKDF (reference sequence).

This chain joins TRBV29-1 and TRBJ2-5, with TRBD2 matching over 16 bases. Germline CDR1 is SQVTM and CDR2 is ANQGSEA. Trimming cost V 8 bases and J 4 bases; bases outside gene matches: 13. The CDR3 loop spans 17 amino acids. In DNA, the CDR3 is TGCAGCCACCAACCGGGACTAGCGGGAGGGCCACCAGAGACCCAGTACTTC. Translating gives CSHQPGLAGGPPETQYF. The full variable domain, completed using reference TRBV29-1 and TRBJ2-5, is SAVISQKPSRDICQRGTSLTIQCQVDSQVTMMFWYRQQPGQSLTLIATANQGSEATYESGFVIDKFPISRPNLTFSTLTVSNMSPEDSSIYLCSHQPGLAGGPPETQYFGPGTRLLVL.

The gene calls are TRBV6-2 or TRBV6-3 and TRBJ1-6, with D unclear. From germline, CDR1 is MNHEY and CDR2 SVGEGT. The V end was cut by 4 bases, the J end by 7 bases, with 14 bases between. The CDR3 covers 15 residues. In nucleotides, the CDR3 is TGTGCCAGCAGTTTCCGACTGCCTGGAAATTCACCCCTCCACTTT. Residues: CASSFRLPGNSPLHF.

V gene TRBV30 combines with J gene TRBJ2-2; 12 positions agree with TRBD2. The CDR3 covers 15 residues. Trimming removed 4 bases from V and 4 bases from J; junction bases left unmatched: 4. Per germline, CDR1 GTSNPN and CDR2 SVGIG (reference sequence). CDR3 DNA: TGTGCCTGGAACCTAGCGGGAGGGGGCACCGGGGAGCTGTTTTTT. This sequence encodes CAWNLAGGGTGELFF.

In its sample, this clone was seen a few times. V usage is TRBV6-5 and J usage is TRBJ1-6; TRBD1 aligns across 7 bases. In germline, CDR1 is MNHEY, CDR2 SVGAGI. V lost 0 bases to trimming and J lost 9 bases; unmatched junction nucleotides: 5. This CDR3 contains 15 residues. CDR3 sequence: CASSYSTGMVSPLHF. The CDR3 nucleotides read TGTGCCAGCAGTTACTCGACAGGGATGGTTTCACCCCTCCACTTT.

The rearrangement joins TRBV9 to TRBJ1-1; 7 nucleotides match TRBD1. In germline, CDR1 is SGDLS, CDR2 YYNGEE. The CDR3 totals 15 residues. J lost 1 base, V lost 0 bases, and 3 bases had no gene match. The chain's CDR3 is CASSVAYRGNTEAFF. In nucleotides, the CDR3 is TGTGCCAGCAGCGTAGCCTACAGGGGGAACACTGAAGCTTTCTTT.

V and J are TRBV6-6 and TRBJ2-1, with 14 positions matching TRBD2. Germline V gives CDR1 MNHNY, CDR2 SVGAGI (reference sequence). J was trimmed by 8 bases and V by 6 bases; bases with no gene match: 6. The CDR3 is 15 residues long. CDR3 residues: CASSTTSGGDHEQFF. CDR3 DNA sequence: TGTGCCAGCAGCACGACTAGCGGGGGGGACCATGAGCAGTTCTTC.

CDR3 sequence (DNA): TGTGCCACCAGCCGAAGGGACAGGTCCGGGGAGCTGTTTTTT. Translated, it gives CATSRRDRSGELFF. The gene calls are TRBV24-1 and TRBJ2-2, with 8 positions matching TRBD1. Per the germline V gene, CDR1 is KGHDR and CDR2 is SFDVKD. V shed 7 bases, J shed 6 bases, and the junction held 6 bases outside the gene matches. The CDR3 length is 14 residues.

The chain combines TRBV11-3 with TRBJ2-3; 10 bases are a match to TRBD2. The CDR3 covers 16 residues. The germline CDR1 and CDR2 sequences are SGHNT and YENEEA. With V trimmed by 0 bases and J by 4 bases, 4 bases remained unmatched. The DNA for the CDR3 is TGTGCCAGCAGCTTAGATGGGCTAGCGGGAGCAGATACGCAGTATTTT. It yields the protein CASSLDGLAGADTQYF.

This sequence joins TRBV7-2 and TRBJ2-1, with TRBD2 matching over 9 bases. The V segment lost 1 base and the J segment 12 bases; nucleotides outside the gene matches: 4. Looked up from germline, CDR1 is SGHTA and CDR2 is FQGNSA. CDR3 length equals 13 residues. The CDR3 region is CASSLEGGRVQFF. The CDR3 region has the DNA TGTGCCAGCAGCTTAGAGGGCGGGAGGGTGCAGTTCTTC.

The genes are TRBV13 and TRBJ1-1; 8 bases align to TRBD1. Trimming at V came to 3 bases and at J to 2 bases, leaving 8 bases not matched to a gene. Per germline, CDR1 PRHDT and CDR2 FYEKMQ (reference sequence). The CDR3 is made up of 16 amino acids. In DNA, the CDR3 is TGTGCCAGCAGCTTTGCCGGACAGGGACAAAACACTGAAGCTTTCTTT. Translated, it gives CASSFAGQGQNTEAFF.

This clone was counted between two and nine times. The chain uses TRBV5-5 and TRBJ2-5; D uncertain. The CDR3 has 14 amino acids. Germline CDR1 SGHKS, CDR2 YYEKEE (reference sequence). V lost 0 bases and J lost 1, with 7 bases in between. The CDR3 protein is CASSLGHLQETQYF. CDR3 nucleotide sequence: TGTGCCAGCAGCTTGGGGCACCTCCAAGAGACCCAGTACTTC.

Concerning this clone: One end of the junction is discordant with germline, which a read error may explain. CDR3 sequence: CTSSQYHGLAPGREETQYF. The CDR3 DNA is TGTACCAGCAGCCAATACCACGGACTAGCGCCCGGGCGGGAAGAGACCCAGTACTTC. The chain has TRBV4-2 and TRBJ2-5; the match to TRBD2 covers 9 bases. This CDR3 has 19 amino acids. Germline values: CDR1 LGHNA, CDR2 YNFKEQ.

V and J are TRBV30 and TRBJ2-5, with D maybe TRBD2 (7 bases). The CDR3 has 16 amino acids. Germline CDR1 reads GTSNPN; CDR2 reads SVGIG (reference sequence). Trimming removed 2 bases at V and 1 base at J, with 17 bases between. The CDR3 reads CAWSLGGAGVQETQYF. CDR3 sequence (DNA): TGTGCCTGGAGTTTGGGGGGGGCGGGAGTCCAAGAGACCCAGTACTTC.

Concerning this clone itself: The junction shows a germline mismatch at one end, possibly a read error. The J gene is TRBJ2-5, the V gene TRBV7-7, with D tentatively TRBD1 (5 bases). Germline assignment: CDR1 SSHAT and CDR2 FNYEAQ (reference sequence). There are 15 residues in the CDR3. CDR3 in DNA: TGTGCTAGCAGCTTAGGGGCAGCTCGTCAAGAGACCCAGTACTTC. Amino acids: CASSLGAARQETQYF.

The CDR3, as DNA: TGCGCCAGCAGCCAAGATAGGGCGGGAATAAACACCGGGGAGCTGTTTTTT. This codes for CASSQDRAGINTGELFF. The chain carries TRBV4-1 and TRBJ2-2; the D gene is possibly TRBD2 (6 bases). The germline gives CDR1 MGHRA, CDR2 YSYEKL. The CDR3 is 17 residues long. V was cut by 0 bases and J by 2 bases, with 13 bases left in between.

The rearrangement links TRBV6-2 or TRBV6-3 to TRBJ2-1, with TRBD2 matching over 7 bases. Germline V gene lookup returns CDR1 MNHEY and CDR2 SVGEGT. The CDR3 runs to 15 residues. V lost 6 bases, J lost 4 bases, and 9 bases stayed unmatched. The CDR3 here is CASSTRLAAYNEQFF. In nucleotides, the CDR3 is TGTGCCAGCAGCACGCGGCTAGCGGCATACAATGAGCAGTTCTTC.